This is a list of T cell receptor beta chains from one sample in a study of cytomegalovirus exposure and HLA in healthy donors. Measured with immunoSEQ multiplex PCR; TCRdb has only the in-frame clones, and not every one. The data hold more than 150,000 clones, with roughly 79% observed a single time. The sample was PBMCs. The receptor set was obtained from a man aged 40-50 years in good health and CMV-seronegative. CDR3s include the opening cysteine and the closing phenylalanine or tryptophan. A D gene is named only where the DNA matches it firmly. Not every row has a clone size; where given, it reads once, few, many or a size class.

j_call | v_call | d_call | clone_size | cdr3_aa | cdr3_nt
TRBJ2-6 | TRBV11-2 | TRBD2 | - | CASSLSAGGLSGANGLTF | TGTGCCAGCAGCTTAAGTGCGGGAGGGCTATCTGGGGCCAACGGCCTGACTTTC
TRBJ1-1 | TRBV10-3 | TRBD1 | - | CAAGTGANTEAFF | TGTGCCGCCGGGACAGGAGCGAACACTGAAGCTTTCTTT
TRBJ1-3 | TRBV27 | TRBD1 | - | CASSSTTGPGNTIYF | TGTGCCAGCAGTTCCACGACAGGGCCCGGAAACACCATATATTTT
TRBJ2-1 | TRBV9 | TRBD2 | - | CASSASGSSYNEQFF | TGTGCCAGCAGCGCTAGCGGGAGCTCCTACAATGAGCAGTTCTTC
TRBJ1-2 | TRBV11-2 | TRBD1 | - | CASSLPIGQGKGVPYGYTF | TGTGCCAGCAGCCTCCCTATAGGACAGGGGAAAGGTGTTCCTTATGGCTACACCTTC
TRBJ2-3 | TRBV29-1 | TRBD1 | - | CSVEGTGYGTDTQYF | TGCAGCGTTGAGGGGACAGGGTATGGGACAGATACGCAGTATTTT
TRBJ2-7 | TRBV19 | TRBD1 | - | CASSSDGHGTGGYEQYF | TGTGCCAGTAGTTCAGACGGGCATGGGACAGGGGGCTACGAGCAGTACTTC
TRBJ1-4 | TRBV7-9 | - | few | CASSLDWRREKLFF | TGTGCCAGCAGCTTAGATTGGAGACGGGAAAAACTGTTTTTT
TRBJ2-4 | TRBV19 | TRBD1 | - | CASSVQGAENIQYF | TGTGCCAGTTCCGTACAGGGGGCTGAAAACATTCAGTACTTC
TRBJ1-1 | TRBV5-4 | TRBD1 | - | CASSRDRGQGSYTEAFF | TGTGCCAGCAGCAGGGACAGGGGCCAGGGTTCGTACACTGAAGCTTTCTTT
TRBJ2-5 | TRBV19 | TRBD2 | - | CASSIAREFREETQYF | TGTGCCAGTAGTATAGCGCGGGAGTTCCGGGAAGAGACCCAGTACTTC
TRBJ2-1 | TRBV10-3 | TRBD1 | - | CAINQGQGQIAYNEQFF | TGTGCCATCAACCAAGGACAGGGGCAAATTGCCTACAATGAGCAGTTCTTC
TRBJ2-3 | TRBV6-6 | TRBD2 | - | CASCSSGRARDTQYF | TGTGCCAGCTGTTCTAGCGGGAGGGCCAGGGATACGCAGTATTTT
TRBJ2-5 | TRBV4-2 | TRBD2 | - | CASSQRQGLAWETQYF | TGTGCCAGCAGCCAAAGGCAGGGACTAGCCTGGGAGACCCAGTACTTC
TRBJ2-4 | TRBV19 | - | few | CASSMGDVKNSQYF | TGTGCCAGTAGTATGGGAGACGTAAAAAACAGTCAGTACTTC
TRBJ2-1 | TRBV5-5 | - | - | CASSLVMSSYNEQFF | TGTGCCAGCAGCTTGGTGATGAGCTCCTACAATGAGCAGTTCTTC
TRBJ1-1 | TRBV28 | - | - | CASTGMLTEAFF | TGTGCCAGCACGGGGATGCTGACTGAAGCTTTCTTT
TRBJ1-1 | TRBV6-6 | - | - | CASSYKGQNTEAFF | TGTGCCAGCAGTTACAAGGGACAGAACACTGAAGCTTTCTTT
TRBJ1-2 | TRBV6-1 | - | - | CASSEGAAFGYTF | TGTGCCAGCAGTGAAGGGGCAGCCTTTGGCTACACCTTC
TRBJ1-1 | TRBV28 | TRBD1 | - | CASSLQGARHTEAFF | TGTGCCAGCAGTTTACAGGGGGCACGGCACACTGAAGCTTTCTTT
TRBJ1-4 | TRBV19 | - | - | CASSPIGGATNEKLFF | TGTGCCAGTAGTCCTATAGGAGGGGCAACTAATGAAAAACTGTTTTTT
TRBJ2-2 | TRBV9 | TRBD2 | - | CASSVGWASGTGELFF | TGTGCCAGCAGCGTAGGTTGGGCTAGCGGTACCGGGGAGCTGTTTTTT
TRBJ1-1 | TRBV28 | - | - | CASSLARVTEAFF | TGTGCCAGCAGTTTAGCCAGGGTGACTGAAGCTTTCTTT
TRBJ2-1 | TRBV27 | TRBD2 | once | CASSLYGGRAGYNEQFF | TGTGCCAGCAGTTTATACGGCGGGAGGGCCGGATACAATGAGCAGTTCTTC
TRBJ1-6 | TRBV7-2 | - | once | CASSLAGGEISPLHF | TGTGCCAGCAGCTTAGCGGGGGGTGAGATTTCACCCCTCCACTTT
TRBJ1-2 | TRBV7-8 | TRBD1 | few | CASSLRRTGGGGYTF | TGTGCCAGCAGCCTCCGCCGGACAGGGGGAGGCGGCTACACCTTC
TRBJ2-4 | TRBV27 | - | - | CASSFSPRQGNIQYF | TGTGCCAGCAGTTTCAGTCCCCGTCAGGGGAACATTCAGTACTTC
TRBJ1-3 | TRBV19 | TRBD1 | - | CASSILGTASGNTIYF | TGTGCCAGTAGTATTTTGGGGACAGCCTCTGGAAACACCATATATTTT
TRBJ1-2 | TRBV11-2 | TRBD1 | - | CASSLDAGGGYTF | TGTGCCAGCAGCTTAGATGCAGGGGGAGGCTACACCTTC
TRBJ2-7 | TRBV28 | TRBD1 | - | CASRPTGTGRYEQYF | TGTGCCAGCAGGCCCACCGGGACAGGGCGTTACGAGCAGTACTTC
TRBJ2-7 | TRBV18 | - | - | CASSPDSIRDYEQYF | TGTGCCAGCTCGCCCGACAGTATAAGGGACTACGAGCAGTACTTC
TRBJ1-1 | TRBV7-3 | TRBD1 | - | CASSSQGAANTEAFF | TGTGCCAGCAGCTCCCAGGGGGCAGCGAACACTGAAGCTTTCTTT
TRBJ2-1 | TRBV7-9 | - | once | CASSLIGSSYNEQFF | TGTGCCAGCAGCTTAATCGGGAGCTCCTACAATGAGCAGTTCTTC
TRBJ1-2 | TRBV19 | TRBD1 | - | CAISSQTGAIHGGYTF | TGTGCCATCTCGTCGCAGACAGGGGCAATACATGGTGGCTACACCTTC
TRBJ2-7 | TRBV4-2 | TRBD1 | once | CASSGTGAYEQYF | TGTGCCAGCAGCGGGACAGGGGCCTACGAGCAGTACTTC
TRBJ2-3 | TRBV5-6 | TRBD1 | - | CASSWDRGTDTQYF | TGTGCCAGCAGCTGGGACAGGGGGACAGATACGCAGTATTTT
TRBJ1-1 | TRBV6-1 | - | few | CASNRGNTEAFF | TGTGCCAGCAACCGGGGGAACACTGAAGCTTTCTTT
TRBJ2-3 | TRBV29-1 | TRBD2 | - | CSVEEFRAGFPTDTQYF | TGCAGCGTTGAAGAATTTCGAGCGGGGTTCCCCACAGATACGCAGTATTTT
TRBJ1-5 | TRBV28 | - | - | CASSLINQPQHF | TGTGCCAGCAGTTTAATAAATCAGCCCCAGCATTTT
TRBJ2-1 | TRBV13 | - | - | CASSYRDLYNEQFF | TGTGCCAGCAGCTACAGGGATCTCTACAATGAGCAGTTCTTC
TRBJ2-7 | TRBV5-6 | - | - | CASSLLLNSYEQYF | TGTGCCAGCAGCCTCTTGTTAAACTCCTACGAGCAGTACTTC